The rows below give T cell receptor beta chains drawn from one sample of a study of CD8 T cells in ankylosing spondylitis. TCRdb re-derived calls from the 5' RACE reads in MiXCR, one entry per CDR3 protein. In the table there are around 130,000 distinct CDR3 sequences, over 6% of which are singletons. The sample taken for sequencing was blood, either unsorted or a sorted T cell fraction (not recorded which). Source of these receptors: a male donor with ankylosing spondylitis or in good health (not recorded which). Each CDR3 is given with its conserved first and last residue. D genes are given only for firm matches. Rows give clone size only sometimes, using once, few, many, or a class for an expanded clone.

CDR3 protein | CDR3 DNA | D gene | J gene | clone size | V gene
CASSLGTTNYEQYF | TGTGCCAGCAGCTTAGGGACTACAAATTACGAGCAGTACTTC | - | TRBJ2-7 | many | TRBV11-2
CASSLGAGGDQPQHF | TGTGCCAGCAGTTTAGGGGCAGGGGGCGATCAGCCCCAGCATTTT | TRBD1 | TRBJ1-5 | many | TRBV12-3/TRBV12-4
CASSLALAGILNEQFF | TGCGCCAGCAGCTTGGCATTAGCGGGGATACTCAATGAGCAGTTCTTC | TRBD2 | TRBJ2-1 | once | TRBV5-1
CSVGELWSGEIETQYF | TGCAGCGTCGGCGAGTTATGGAGCGGGGAAATAGAGACCCAGTACTTC | TRBD2 | TRBJ2-5 | many | TRBV29-1
CASSDQVNYGYTF | TGTGCCAGCAGTGACCAGGTGAACTATGGCTACACCTTC | - | TRBJ1-2 | many | TRBV6-2/TRBV6-3
CASSQFGHPNTGELFF | TGCGCCAGCAGCCAATTTGGACACCCGAACACCGGGGAGCTGTTTTTT | - | TRBJ2-2 | many | TRBV5-1
CSAPEYTEAFF | TGCAGTGCCCCGGAGTACACTGAAGCTTTCTTT | - | TRBJ1-1 | many | TRBV20-1
CASSELGENTEAFF | TGTGCCAGCAGTGAACTGGGTGAGAACACTGAAGCTTTCTTT | - | TRBJ1-1 | many | TRBV2
CASSQSTANYGYTF | TGTGCCAGCAGCCAATCCACAGCTAACTATGGCTACACCTTC | - | TRBJ1-2 | many | TRBV7-3
CASSLDQGDEQYF | TGTGCCAGCAGCTTAGATCAAGGGGACGAGCAGTACTTC | - | TRBJ2-7 | - | TRBV11-3
CASSLDLEQYF | TGTGCCAGCAGTTTGGATCTGGAGCAGTACTTC | - | TRBJ2-7 | many | TRBV28
CSARDRIGRTQSYEQYF | TGCAGTGCTAGAGACCGTATAGGGAGGACCCAGTCCTACGAGCAGTACTTC | - | TRBJ2-7 | many | TRBV20-1
CASSLVLASTDTQYF | TGCGCCAGCAGCTTGGTCCTAGCAAGCACAGATACGCAGTATTTT | - | TRBJ2-3 | many | TRBV5-1
CSAPAGSQETQYF | TGCAGTGCTCCAGCGGGATCCCAAGAGACCCAGTACTTC | TRBD2 | TRBJ2-5 | many | TRBV20-1
CASSQVTDGYTF | TGTGCCAGCAGCCAGGTCACAGATGGCTACACCTTC | - | TRBJ1-2 | many | TRBV3-1
CASSLVRGRSAKNIQYF | TGTGCCAGCAGCTTAGTTCGGGGGAGATCAGCCAAAAACATTCAGTACTTC | - | TRBJ2-4 | many | TRBV11-2
CASSQDLQQYQPQHF | TGTGCCAGCAGCCAAGATCTACAGCAGTATCAGCCCCAGCATTTT | - | TRBJ1-5 | many | TRBV3-1
CSATGTQTQDTQYF | TGCAGTGCTACCGGGACACAGACACAAGATACGCAGTATTTT | - | TRBJ2-3 | many | TRBV20-1
CASRFDRDVSDTQYF | TGTGCCAGCAGATTCGACAGGGACGTCTCAGATACGCAGTATTTT | TRBD1 | TRBJ2-3 | many | TRBV6-1
CASSLSGNTQYF | TGTGCCAGCAGTCTTAGCGGGAATACGCAGTATTTT | TRBD2 | TRBJ2-3 | many | TRBV2
CASSWNRDDFRNIYEQYF | TGTGCCAGCAGTTGGAACCGGGACGATTTCCGAAACATCTACGAGCAGTACTTC | - | TRBJ2-7 | many | TRBV28
CASSIRGETQYF | TGCGCCAGCAGCATCCGGGGGGAGACCCAGTACTTC | - | TRBJ2-5 | many | TRBV5-1
CASSWDSQEQFF | TGCGCCAGCAGCTGGGACAGCCAAGAGCAGTTCTTC | TRBD1 | TRBJ2-1 | many | TRBV5-1
CASSPGELSNQPQHF | TGTGCCAGCTCACCGGGGGAATTAAGCAATCAGCCCCAGCATTTT | - | TRBJ1-5 | few | TRBV18
CSVAGTRPYEQYF | TGCAGCGTTGCCGGGACTAGACCCTACGAGCAGTACTTC | TRBD2 | TRBJ2-7 | many | TRBV29-1
CATSGTGVPTEAFF | TGTGCCACCAGCGGGACAGGGGTACCCACTGAAGCTTTCTTT | TRBD1 | TRBJ1-1 | - | TRBV15
CASSVDRDNQPQHF | TGTGCCAGCAGCGTCGACAGGGACAATCAGCCCCAGCATTTT | TRBD1 | TRBJ1-5 | many | TRBV7-9
CATSEAAPNQPQHF | TGTGCCACCAGTGAAGCCGCACCGAATCAGCCCCAGCATTTT | - | TRBJ1-5 | many | TRBV24-1
CASSLAGTSGGSYEQYF | TGCGCCAGCAGCTTGGCCGGGACTAGCGGGGGCTCCTACGAGCAGTACTTC | TRBD2 | TRBJ2-7 | - | TRBV5-1
CASSFRNIQYF | TGTGCCAGCAGTTTCAGAAACATTCAGTACTTC | - | TRBJ2-4 | many | TRBV6-5
CASSYWDRYNEQFF | TGTGCCAGCAGTTACTGGGACAGATACAATGAGCAGTTCTTC | TRBD1 | TRBJ2-1 | many | TRBV6-2/TRBV6-3
CASSRQGDQPQHF | TGTGCCAGCTCACGACAGGGGGATCAGCCCCAGCATTTT | TRBD1 | TRBJ1-5 | few | TRBV18
CASSPGLAVAKNIQYF | TGTGCCAGCAGCCCAGGACTAGCGGTAGCCAAAAACATTCAGTACTTC | TRBD2 | TRBJ2-4 | many | TRBV3-1
CASSYSGWEQYF | TGTGCCAGCAGTTACTCCGGCTGGGAGCAGTACTTC | - | TRBJ2-7 | many | TRBV6-6
CASSLGLAGSSTDTQYF | TGTGCCAGCAGCTTAGGACTAGCGGGAAGTAGCACAGATACGCAGTATTTT | TRBD2 | TRBJ2-3 | many | TRBV7-2
CSVDRANTEAFF | TGCAGCGTCGACAGGGCGAACACTGAAGCTTTCTTT | TRBD1 | TRBJ1-1 | many | TRBV29-1
CATSRSSGHNTDTQYF | TGTGCCACCAGCAGATCCTCGGGACACAACACAGATACGCAGTATTTT | - | TRBJ2-3 | - | TRBV15
CASSGGTPKETQYF | TGTGCCAGCAGCGGTGGGACACCCAAAGAGACCCAGTACTTC | - | TRBJ2-5 | many | TRBV9
CASSLGTGTYNEQFF | TGCGCCAGCAGCTTGGGGACAGGGACCTACAATGAGCAGTTCTTC | TRBD1 | TRBJ2-1 | many | TRBV5-1
CASKDQGRKQAFF | TGTGCCAGCAAAGACCAGGGACGGAAGCAAGCTTTCTTT | - | TRBJ1-1 | many | TRBV6-2/TRBV6-3
CSARGAEAGPGFSYEQYF | TGCAGTGCTAGGGGGGCAGAAGCGGGACCCGGATTTTCCTACGAGCAGTACTTC | - | TRBJ2-7 | many | TRBV20-1
CASRGMNTEAFF | TGTGCCAGCAGGGGGATGAACACTGAAGCTTTCTTT | - | TRBJ1-1 | many | TRBV12-3/TRBV12-4
CASSLDLRAFF | TGTGCCAGCAGCTTAGATCTCAGAGCTTTCTTT | - | TRBJ1-1 | - | TRBV11-2
CASSPLQGAMNTEAFF | TGTGCCAGCTCACCATTACAGGGGGCAATGAACACTGAAGCTTTCTTT | TRBD1 | TRBJ1-1 | many | TRBV18
CSARPWVGTEAFF | TGCAGTGCCCGCCCTTGGGTGGGGACTGAAGCTTTCTTT | - | TRBJ1-1 | many | TRBV20-1
CSAAPGQNNQPQHF | TGCAGTGCTGCACCGGGACAGAATAATCAGCCCCAGCATTTT | TRBD1 | TRBJ1-5 | many | TRBV20-1
CASSLGEDEQFF | TGCGCCAGCAGCTTAGGGGAGGATGAGCAGTTCTTC | - | TRBJ2-1 | many | TRBV5-1